The TCR beta chain under discussion was sequenced for a study of shared clonotypes between healthy human individuals (TCRdb year 2020). With regard to the full study: The cohort included three men and a couple of women between 18 and 49 years of age. Per donor, three plates each were used for CD4 naive and CD4 memory, two for CD8 naive, and one for CD8 memory. Blood TCR repertoires of a handful of healthy adults were deeply sequenced to estimate repertoire size and the extent of clonotype sharing between individuals. Libraries were prepared and TCR repertoires were sequenced by different laboratories using diverse techniques, in order to increase sequencing depth and limit assay-specific biases. Each donor's leukapheresis produced roughly between roughly 0.85 and 9.5 billion PBMCs.

Remarks on this clone: This clone's antigen is unknown. Nothing much larger sits one base from this clone, and base qualities are not available.

The investigation overall reported the following: Higher generation probabilities were observed for clonotypes shared by all four sorted-subset donors than for non-shared clonotypes. Only blood was sampled, and tissue TCR repertoires likely differ from those in blood. Larger estimated clonotype richness was generally found for naive subsets than for memory subsets. The genetic and exposure-history diversity represented was limited by the small number of donors. Pairwise subsampling indicated that sequencing depth was expected to affect the degree of clonotype sharing among donors. About 5% of naive CD4, 3.5% of naive CD8, about 2.5% of memory CD4, and 0.35% to 0.5% of memory CD8 clonotypes were shared across several donors. Rarefaction of sorted-subset datasets indicated incomplete sequencing despite the large sequencing depth.

Relative to germline, V is missing 3 bases and J is missing 5 bases, with 3 bases of the junction outside any gene match. Including the terminal cysteine and phenylalanine, the CDR3 comprises 14 residues. The sequence is cut down to CDR3 DNA, 42 bases in frame from base 1. As encoded in the germline V gene (reference sequence), CDR1 is MNHEY while CDR2 is SMNVEV. Healthy HIV-negative adults with no recently reported acute infections or vaccinations were included as donors. Every donor was a Caucasian adult residing in Nashville, Tennessee, USA. Magnetic negative selection was used to enrich CD4+ T cells, after which naive cells were positively selected on CD45RA and the negative fraction became the memory subset. After blood collection by leukapheresis, PBMCs were isolated using Ficoll-Histopaque density gradient centrifugation and then cryopreserved in the vapor phase of liquid nitrogen. Analytical flow cytometry was used to check the purity and quantity of every magnetically sorted T cell population. Genomic DNA was isolated from each sorted fraction and quantified by UV absorbance on a Nanodrop 2000c.

Using the deep immunoSEQ assay, multiplex PCR amplified TCR CDR3 regions from genomic DNA. Extracted genomic DNA from each cell subset was spread evenly across all wells of several immunoSEQ 96-well plates, with each plate serving as a replicate. For sorted subsets, each replicate PCR was loaded with around 200 ng genomic DNA, equivalent to approximately 27,000 T cell genomes. Purified libraries were quantified with a Qubit 3.0 fluorometer, sized on a Bioanalyzer 2100, and re-quantified with the KAPA Library Quantification kit. Every immunoSEQ 96-well plate was sequenced on a dedicated single-read 150-cycle Illumina NextSeq 550 flow cell. The paper's processing steps were these. Because the immunoSEQ output held only junctional sequences and lacked quality scores, the filtering could not match the filtering applied to full-length reads. Sequences were annotated with PyIR, a Python wrapper for IgBLAST v1.9, using IMGT germline references to assign V/J genes and CDR3. Reads were removed for weak V/J assignments (E-value above 1e-6), missing CDR3, stop codons, out-of-frame junctions, or ambiguous translated residues. V3J clonotypes were defined as sequences sharing an identical inferred V gene, J gene, and CDR3 amino acid sequence. Percentage overlap between repertoires was computed as shared unique clonotypes divided by the size of the smaller repertoire. Three approaches were used to assess repertoire richness: RTK rarefaction, the Chao1 estimator, and Recon v2.1 estimates of unobserved clonotypes. Generation probabilities for all TCRbeta clonotypes obtained by the gDNA method from several donors were computed using OLGA. TCRdb took over this immuneACCESS table, retaining in-frame rearrangements with V and J assigned. Such tables are incomplete; in checked studies, under half of the missing clones stem from an unresolved V gene, and the remainder is unexplained. That table gives V, J and clone size, and the DNA gave D and trimming. The sample profile shows approximately 2.3 million clones; 85% to 95% of them were found once. The ten most abundant clones make up about 0.39% of the sample.

This sequence originates from a man aged 18-30 years in good health. Some clones in this sample may be carry-over from other donors' samples. The sequence joins TRBV27 to TRBJ1-5; TRBD1 aligns with 8 central bases. Source material: naive CD4+ T cells from PBMCs. Interpreted using the paper, the cell subset or site label stands for: CD45RA+ positively selected. Here the CDR3 is given as CASSFNRGDQPQHF. In nucleotides, the sequence is TGTGCCAGCAGTTTCAACAGGGGGGATCAGCCCCAGCATTTT.